The clone carrying this T cell receptor beta chain was seen more than once but under ten times. Sample treatment: oral pan-JAK inhibitor, 5-10 mg twice daily. This entry comes from a study of CD8+ T cells in alopecia areata. Per germline, CDR1 SGHAT and CDR2 FQNNGV. The CDR3 is made up of 14 amino acids. V lost 6 bases to trimming and J lost 3 bases; unmatched junction nucleotides: 8. cDNA serving as the sequencing template came from extracted, reverse transcribed RNA. Sequencing was performed with immunoSEQ multiplex PCR; in TCRdb, only in-frame clones are kept and a portion is missing. The repertoire consists of around 110,000 clones, with 50% to 75% occurring once and the leading ten covering 9% to 15%.

The source of this sequence is a human donor with alopecia areata. The genes are TRBV11-2 and TRBJ2-7, with TRBD1 identical over 7 bases. Sequenced here: CD8+ T cells sorted from blood, sampled at week 24, from a patient treated with tofacitinib. In nucleotides, the CDR3 is TGTGCCAGCAGATGGGCAGGGGGACACTACGAGCAGTACTTC. It yields the protein CASRWAGGHYEQYF.